Presented here are 28 T cell receptor beta chains from one specimen sequenced in a study of T cell responses to AZD1222 COVID-19 vaccine. Sequencing was performed with immunoSEQ multiplex PCR; in TCRdb, only in-frame clones are kept and a portion is missing. This table has roughly 170,000 clones, roughly nine tenths appearing once. The source was peripheral blood, collected on day 0 of AZD1222 vaccination. The source of these receptors is an adult in good health.

J is TRBJ2-3 and V is TRBV12-3 or TRBV12-4; D is uncertain. Trimming removed 1 base from V and 6 bases from J, with 8 bases in between. This CDR3 region has 13 residues. CDR3 DNA: TGTGCCAGCAGTTTAGTTTTAGGGGATACGCAGTATTTT. It encodes CASSLVLGDTQYF.

The chain recombines TRBV2 with TRBJ1-5, with D maybe TRBD1 (6 bases). This CDR3 spans 14 amino acids. Germline CDR1 is SNHLY and CDR2 is FYNNEI. The V end was cut by 6 bases, the J end by 7 bases, with 16 bases between. The CDR3 DNA reads TGTGCCAGCAGAACGGACAGCACAATCCAGCCCCAGCATTTT. It encodes CASRTDSTIQPQHF.

J is TRBJ1-3 and V is TRBV5-8; a weak D match, TRBD1 (6 bases). The germline V gene encodes CDR1 SGHTS and CDR2 YDEGEE. V dropped 4 bases and J dropped 5 bases, with 10 bases sitting between them. CDR3 length: 13 residues. The CDR3 loop is CASSPGQRNTIYF. CDR3 bases: TGTGCCAGCAGCCCGGGACAACGAAACACCATATATTTT.

This chain links TRBV2 with TRBJ1-3; D unclear. CDR1 SNHLY and CDR2 FYNNEI come from the germline V gene. The V and J ends lost 5 bases and 8 bases respectively, with 13 bases between them. The CDR3 spans 13 residues. Here the CDR3 DNA reads TGTGCCAGCAGTTTGGATCTCGGGTACACCATATATTTT. Protein product: CASSLDLGYTIYF.

The chain joins TRBV3-1 (or the pseudogene TRBV3-2) to TRBJ2-3; tentatively, D is TRBD1 or TRBD2 (5 bases each). This CDR3 is built from 16 residues. V was pared by 4 bases and J by 2 bases, with 16 bases between. Germline V gene sequence: CDR1 LGHDT, CDR2 YNNKEL (reference sequence). CDR3 DNA: TGTGCCAGCAGCCGGGGCTACGGGACGGACACAGATACGCAGTATTTT. Its protein product is CASSRGYGTDTDTQYF.

The chain recombines TRBV7-8 with TRBJ1-5; D not certain. Germline lookup yields CDR1 SGHVS and CDR2 FQNEAQ. The V gene lost 1 base and the J gene lost 6 bases, with 13 bases spanning the gap. The CDR3 has 15 residues. The CDR3 reads CASSLETGSRQPQHF. DNA for the CDR3: TGTGCCAGCAGCTTAGAAACGGGGTCGCGTCAGCCCCAGCATTTT.

To note about this clone: This sample also contains other DNA sequences that code for the same CDR3. The chain recombines TRBV30 with TRBJ1-2; 8 nucleotides align to TRBD1. Germline loops: CDR1 GTSNPN, CDR2 SVGIG (reference sequence). The CDR3 is 13 amino acids. V dropped 4 bases and J dropped 4; count of bases not matched to a gene: 5. Here the CDR3 DNA reads TGTGCCTGGAACCGGGACAGGCCCTATGGCTACACCTTC. Its protein product is CAWNRDRPYGYTF.

Only a few counts were recorded for this clone. The chain has TRBV3-1 (or the pseudogene TRBV3-2) and TRBJ2-7; 14 bases are a match to TRBD2. CDR1 is LGHDT, CDR2 YNNKEL, per germline (reference sequence). Trimming removed 5 bases from V and 1 base from J; junction bases left unmatched: 16. The CDR3 covers 20 residues. The CDR3 sequence: CASSGPRPGLAGVSSYEQYF. CDR3 DNA sequence: TGTGCCAGCAGCGGACCGCGTCCGGGACTAGCGGGAGTATCATCCTACGAGCAGTACTTC.

The chain couples TRBV27 to TRBJ1-6; TRBD1 agrees at 10 bases. V gave up 5 bases and J gave up 8 bases; unmatched junction bases: 21. Germline assignment: CDR1 MNHEY and CDR2 SMNVEV (reference sequence). The CDR3 is 20 residues long. The CDR3: CASSITLRVTGTGVDSPLHF. The CDR3 DNA sequence: TGTGCCAGCAGTATTACCCTTCGGGTCACCGGGACAGGGGTAGATTCACCCCTCCACTTT.

This clone was seen only a few times. This chain links TRBV5-4 with TRBJ2-7; weak D call: TRBD2 (5 bases). Germline V lookup: CDR1 SGHNT, CDR2 YYREEE (reference sequence). This CDR3 region has 12 residues. V lost 2 bases and J 3 bases, leaving 6 bases between the germline ends. CDR3 sequence (DNA): TGTGCCAGCAGCTTCGGGAACTACGAGCAGTACTTC. Its protein is CASSFGNYEQYF.

The J gene is TRBJ2-1, the V gene TRBV7-2, with D perhaps matching TRBD2 (6 bases). The length of the CDR3 is 14 residues. Trimming shortened V by 5 bases and J by 6 bases, and 14 bases separated the two germline ends. Germline values: CDR1 SGHTA, CDR2 FQGNSA. As DNA, the CDR3 is TGTGCCAGCAGCCGGGACTTGAATCGCAATGAGCAGTTCTTC. This gives the protein CASSRDLNRNEQFF.

The chain joins TRBV5-1 to TRBJ1-1, with D perhaps TRBD1 (6 bases). Trimming took off 0 bases at V and 0 bases at J, with 15 bases between the two ends. This CDR3 has 17 residues. Germline V gives CDR1 SGHRS, CDR2 YFSETQ. CDR3 sequence reads: CASSLATGTLMNTEAFF. In DNA form, the CDR3 reads TGCGCCAGCAGCTTGGCGACCGGGACATTAATGAACACTGAAGCTTTCTTT.

CDR3 amino acids: CATSRDVAGGQETQYF. The CDR3 nucleotides read TGTGCCACCAGCAGAGACGTAGCGGGAGGGCAGGAGACCCAGTACTTC. The rearrangement links TRBV15 to TRBJ2-5; TRBD2 matches 11 bases. This CDR3 has 16 amino acids. V lost 0 bases to trimming and J lost 5 bases; unmatched junction nucleotides: 5. Germline V gene lookup returns CDR1 LNHNV and CDR2 YYDKDF (reference sequence).

This clone was recorded only once. J is TRBJ2-7 and V is TRBV9; tentative D call: TRBD1 (6 bases). The germline CDR1 and CDR2 sequences are SGDLS and YYNGEE. The germline V and J ends were trimmed by 3 bases and 3 bases, with 16 bases remaining between them. The CDR3 has 15 residues. The CDR3 spells CASSATGVGDYEQYF. In nucleotides, the CDR3 is TGTGCCAGCAGCGCGACAGGAGTCGGAGACTACGAGCAGTACTTC.

This chain connects TRBV28 to TRBJ1-5, with unresolved D. The ends were cut back, 11 bases at V and 3 bases at J, with 11 bases in the middle. The V gene's germline CDR1 is MDHEN and CDR2 SYDVKM. The length of the CDR3 is 12 residues. CDR3 in DNA: TGTGCCGCTGAACAGTTCAATCAGCCCCAGCATTTT. Protein: CAAEQFNQPQHF.

The genes are TRBV19 and TRBJ1-5; no clear D. Trimming shortened V by 5 bases and J by 0 bases, and 5 bases separated the two germline ends. The CDR3 extends over 13 amino acids. Germline-derived CDR1 and CDR2 are LNHDA and SQIVND (reference sequence). In nucleotides, the CDR3 is TGTGCCAGTAGTTATCTTAGCAATCAGCCCCAGCATTTT. Translated: CASSYLSNQPQHF.

The chain carries TRBV5-1 and TRBJ2-3; a possible D gene is TRBD1 (6 bases). CDR3 size: 16 residues. Germline V gives CDR1 SGHRS, CDR2 YFSETQ. V lost 4 bases and J lost 1, with 16 bases in between. The CDR3 region has the DNA TGCGCCAGCAGCCTAACAGGGTACCAGGGCACAGATACGCAGTATTTT. It is translated as CASSLTGYQGTDTQYF.

This clone was seen just once. The chain carries TRBV11-2 and TRBJ2-1, with 7 bases identical to TRBD2. This CDR3 contains 15 residues. The J segment lost 5 bases and the V segment lost 4 bases, leaving 8 bases of the junction unmatched. Germline CDR1 is SGHAT and CDR2 is FQNNGV. The CDR3 DNA follows: TGTGCCAGCAGCTACAATCGGGGGGAAAACAATGAGCAGTTCTTC. This sequence encodes CASSYNRGENNEQFF. The variable domain in full, completed from reference TRBV11-2 and TRBJ2-1, reads EAGVAQSPRYKIIEKRQSVAFWCNPISGHATLYWYQQILGQGPKLLIQFQNNGVVDDSQLPKDRFSAERLKGVDSTLKIQPAKLEDSAVYLCASSYNRGENNEQFFGPGTRLTVL.

The CDR3 loop reads CASSQDRAGDTYNEQFF. The DNA of the CDR3 is TGTGCCAGCAGCCAAGACCGAGCGGGAGACACCTACAATGAGCAGTTCTTC. V and J are TRBV4-2 and TRBJ2-1, with 8 bases aligning to TRBD2. After removal of 0 bases from V and 2 bases from J, the junction contained 6 bases not matched to a gene. Per the germline V gene, CDR1 is LGHNA and CDR2 is YNFKEQ. This CDR3 spans 17 amino acids.

This clone has only a few counts. This chain uses TRBV3-1 (or the pseudogene TRBV3-2) with TRBJ1-5; D is possibly TRBD1 (6 bases). V shed 6 bases and J shed 7 bases, with 19 bases lying between them. Germline V CDR1 and CDR2: LGHDT, YNNKEL (reference sequence). This CDR3 has 15 amino acids. The CDR3 bases are TGTGCCAGCAGTCAATCAGGGGCCCGCGGGCAGCCCCAGCATTTT. The encoded protein is CASSQSGARGQPQHF.

A note on this clone: One end of the junction does not line up with germline, which may come from a read error. The chain carries TRBV5-4 and TRBJ2-4, with a possible D match to TRBD1 (7 bases). CDR1 and CDR2 from the germline V gene are SGHNT and YYREEE (reference sequence). The CDR3 has 15 residues. CDR3 nucleotide sequence: TGTGCCAGCAGCGTAGGGGGGACAGCCCAAAACATTCAGTACTTC. Its translation is CASSVGGTAQNIQYF. The whole variable domain, remainder taken from reference TRBV5-4 and TRBJ2-4, is ETGVTQSPTHLIKTRGQQVTLRCSSQSGHNTVSWYQQALGQGPQFIFQYYREEENGRGNFPPRFSGLQFPNYSSELNVNALELDDSALYLCASSVGGTAQNIQYFGAGTRLSVL.

The chain recombines TRBV7-9 with TRBJ1-3; tentatively, D is TRBD1 (6 bases). Trimming took off 4 bases at V and 0 bases at J, with 16 bases between the two ends. The germline V gene encodes CDR1 SEHNR and CDR2 FQNEAQ (reference sequence). The CDR3 covers 17 residues. The CDR3, as DNA: TGTGCCAGCAGCTCCCCTAGAGGGGGAACCTCTGGAAACACCATATATTTT. Translated, it gives CASSSPRGGTSGNTIYF.

The V call is TRBV19, the J call TRBJ2-2; D gene ambiguous. Germline values: CDR1 LNHDA, CDR2 SQIVND (reference sequence). The CDR3 is 15 amino acids. V gave up 3 bases and J gave up 5 bases, with 13 bases separating them. The DNA of the CDR3 is TGTGCCAGTAGTATCTGGGCCATCAAAACCGGGGAGCTGTTTTTT. It yields the protein CASSIWAIKTGELFF. The whole variable domain, filled in from reference TRBV19 and TRBJ2-2, reads DGGITQSPKYLFRKEGQNVTLSCEQNLNHDAMYWYRQDPGQGLRLIYYSQIVNDFQKGDIAEGYSVSREKKESFPLTVTSAQKNPTAFYLCASSIWAIKTGELFFGEGSRLTVL.

This chain connects TRBV5-1 to TRBJ2-3; possibly TRBD1 for D (6 bases). Germline V gene sequence: CDR1 SGHRS, CDR2 YFSETQ. The CDR3 totals 18 residues. The V end lost 4 bases, the J end lost 1 base, and 22 bases lay between the germline ends. The CDR3 nucleotides are TGCGCCAGCAGCGTAGGACTCTCACAGGGTTATGGCACAGATACGCAGTATTTT. It codes for CASSVGLSQGYGTDTQYF.

This chain connects TRBV27 to TRBJ1-2, with a tentative D call TRBD1 (5 bases). The CDR3 is 14 residues long. The V gene's germline CDR1 is MNHEY and CDR2 SMNVEV (reference sequence). V lost 4 bases, J lost 2 bases, and 11 bases lay in between. The CDR3: CASSSTTANYGYTF. CDR3 DNA sequence: TGTGCCAGCAGTTCCACGACAGCCAACTATGGCTACACCTTC.

The chain's CDR3 is CASREYRGNGYTF. The CDR3 bases are TGTGCCAGCAGGGAGTACAGGGGGAATGGCTACACCTTC. This chain links TRBV2 with TRBJ1-2; 8 nucleotides match TRBD1. V lost 6 bases, J lost 6 bases, and 6 bases stayed unmatched. The CDR3 is 13 residues long. Germline V gene sequence: CDR1 SNHLY, CDR2 FYNNEI.

This clone has only a few counts. The CDR3 nucleotides are TGTGCCTGGAGTGGTTCTTTCTCTGGAAACACCATATATTTT. Its translation: CAWSGSFSGNTIYF. The chain is built from TRBV30 and TRBJ1-3; D gene ambiguous. The CDR3 runs to 14 residues. The V and J ends lost 1 base and 0 bases respectively, with 7 bases between them. Germline CDR1 reads GTSNPN; CDR2 reads SVGIG (reference sequence).

This clone appeared a single time. This chain joins TRBV5-1 and TRBJ1-2; 9 nucleotides line up with TRBD1. The CDR3 is 16 residues long. With 4 bases clipped from V and 6 bases from J, the junction kept 13 bases outside the gene matches. Per germline, CDR1 SGHRS and CDR2 YFSETQ. The DNA for the CDR3 is TGCGCCAGCAGCCCGGGACAGGGACCCTTAAGTGATGGCTACACCTTC. This gives the protein CASSPGQGPLSDGYTF. Full variable domain (remainder filled in from reference TRBV5-1 and TRBJ1-2): KAGVTQTPRYLIKTRGQQVTLSCSPISGHRSVSWYQQTPGQGLQFLFEYFSETQRNKGNFPGRFSGRQFSNSRSEMNVSTLELGDSALYLCASSPGQGPLSDGYTFGSGTRLTVV.